This entry lists 28 T cell receptor beta chains sequenced from one sample in a study of blood T cell repertoires in COVID-19. Assay used: immunoSEQ multiplex PCR; TCRdb lists only in-frame clones, some missing. The data show about 160,000 clones, over 80% seen once. Sequencing input: peripheral blood. These TCRs come from a woman aged 45 to 65 with acute or convalescent COVID-19.

The J gene is TRBJ1-4, the V gene TRBV11-2; D not certain. The V gene lost 5 bases and the J gene lost 9 bases, with 22 bases spanning the gap. Germline CDR1 is SGHAT and CDR2 is FQNNGV. The CDR3 is 16 amino acids. The DNA for the CDR3 is TGTGCCAGCAGCCCCGAGGGCGGAGTGGGTTCCAAAAAACTGTTTTTT. It encodes CASSPEGGVGSKKLFF.

The V and J genes are TRBV2 and TRBJ2-1, with 9 bases matching TRBD1. With 6 bases clipped from V and 8 bases from J, the junction kept 11 bases outside the gene matches. This CDR3 region has 15 residues. Germline values: CDR1 SNHLY, CDR2 FYNNEI. The CDR3 is CASRWHRGRIHEQFF. CDR3 in DNA: TGTGCCAGCAGGTGGCACAGGGGGCGTATCCATGAGCAGTTCTTC.

This chain uses TRBV10-3 with TRBJ1-4; 7 bases are a match to TRBD1. Germline V gives CDR1 ENHRY, CDR2 SYGVKD. V lost 6 bases and J lost 4; bases outside the gene matches: 8. The CDR3 is 15 amino acids. CDR3 residues: CAISIDRAVNEKLFF. The CDR3 DNA reads as TGTGCCATCAGCATCGACAGGGCGGTTAATGAAAAACTGTTTTTT.

The J gene is TRBJ2-7, the V gene TRBV7-9; TRBD1 aligns across 9 bases. J was trimmed by 6 bases and V by 1 base; bases with no gene match: 10. The CDR3 is 16 residues long. CDR1 is SEHNR and CDR2 is FQNEAQ in the germline V gene (reference sequence). This CDR3 reads CASSLVNRGPAVEQYF. DNA for the CDR3: TGTGCCAGCAGCTTAGTAAACAGGGGGCCGGCGGTCGAGCAGTACTTC.

The chain is built from TRBV19 and TRBJ1-1; 10 bases line up with TRBD1. The CDR3 covers 16 residues. CDR1 and CDR2 (germline): LNHDA, SQIVND (reference sequence). J was trimmed by 7 bases and V by 5 bases; bases with no gene match: 13. The CDR3 reads CASSGYPGQGRFEAFF. The CDR3, as DNA: TGTGCCAGTAGTGGATACCCGGGACAGGGGAGGTTTGAAGCTTTCTTT.

This chain connects TRBV6-5 to TRBJ2-7; D is ambiguous. Trimming left V 7 bases short and J 3 bases short, with 10 bases between. CDR1 MNHEY and CDR2 SVGAGI come from the germline V gene. CDR3 length: 12 residues. The DNA for the CDR3 is TGTGCCAGCACTACTCTAGACTACGAGCAGTACTTC. It encodes CASTTLDYEQYF.

The CDR3 region is CASSQEVGVVNTEAFF. CDR3 in DNA: TGCGCCAGCAGCCAAGAAGTAGGGGTAGTAAACACTGAAGCTTTCTTT. This chain links TRBV4-1 with TRBJ1-1; tentatively, D is TRBD1 (5 bases). Germline values: CDR1 MGHRA, CDR2 YSYEKL. V lost 0 bases and J 2 bases, leaving 13 bases between the germline ends. This CDR3 comprises 16 residues.

In the case of this clone: Germline is not matched at one junction end, which may reflect a read error. The chain employs TRBV6-5 and TRBJ2-7, with 8 positions matching TRBD1. The CDR3 contains 11 residues. Germline V gene lookup returns CDR1 MNHEY and CDR2 SVGAGI. The CDR3 reads CASSKGGQVLF. In DNA form, the CDR3 reads TGTGCCAGCAGTAAGGGGGGACAGGTTTTATTC.

V gene TRBV5-1 combines with J gene TRBJ1-2, with 12 bases identical to TRBD1. The V segment lost 6 bases and the J segment 3 bases; nucleotides outside the gene matches: 9. Germline loops: CDR1 SGHRS, CDR2 YFSETQ. The CDR3 contains 16 residues. The CDR3 is CASKGSGTGGDYGYTF. The CDR3 nucleotides are TGCGCCAGCAAGGGATCCGGGACAGGGGGCGACTATGGCTACACCTTC.

The genes are TRBV7-9 and TRBJ2-7; TRBD2 matches 10 bases. J lost 0 bases, V lost 8 bases, and 7 bases had no gene match. Germline-derived CDR1 and CDR2 are SEHNR and FQNEAQ (reference sequence). This CDR3 is built from 15 residues. The CDR3 DNA reads as TGTGCCAGCGGGACTAGCGCCATAAGCTCCTACGAGCAGTACTTC. As protein: CASGTSAISSYEQYF.

This rearrangement joins TRBV19 to TRBJ2-2, with a possible D match to TRBD1 (6 bases). Germline-derived CDR1 and CDR2 are LNHDA and SQIVND (reference sequence). This CDR3 is 14 amino acids long. With 6 bases removed from V and 4 bases from J, the gap between germline ends came to 12 bases. The CDR3 DNA follows: TGTGCCAGTAGGAGCAACAGGGCCACCGGGGAGCTGTTTTTT. Encoded protein: CASRSNRATGELFF.

This clone was picked up a small number of times. Here the CDR3 DNA reads TGTGCCAGCAGCTTAGATCGACCGTCGGGGTGGAACACCATATATTTT. Translated, it gives CASSLDRPSGWNTIYF. The chain employs TRBV13 and TRBJ1-3; D is unclear. Germline CDR1 and CDR2: PRHDT and FYEKMQ (reference sequence). The germline V and J ends were trimmed by 1 base and 7 bases, with 17 bases remaining between them. This CDR3 contains 16 residues.

The chain combines TRBV7-3 with TRBJ1-2; weak D call: TRBD1 (5 bases). V lost 3 bases, J lost 6 bases, and 14 bases lay in between. CDR1 and CDR2 (germline): SGHTA, FQGTGA. The length of the CDR3 is 14 residues. CDR3 loop: CASSFRVLDDGYTF. In nucleotides, the CDR3 is TGTGCCAGCAGCTTCAGGGTTCTTGACGATGGCTACACCTTC.

CDR3 in DNA: TGCGCCAGCAGCTTGACCCTAAACTACGAGCAGTACTTC. This encodes CASSLTLNYEQYF. The chain joins TRBV5-1 to TRBJ2-7, with D uncertain. The CDR3 runs to 13 residues. Germline CDR1 is SGHRS and CDR2 is YFSETQ. Trimming removed 1 base from V and 3 bases from J, with 8 bases in between.

The CDR3 sequence: CASSPVRAGTHNYGYTF. In DNA form, the CDR3 reads TGCGCCAGCAGCCCCGTTCGAGCCGGGACACATAACTATGGCTACACCTTC. The gene calls are TRBV5-1 and TRBJ1-2; possible D gene TRBD1, 6 bases. Deletions cut 4 bases from V and 1 base from J, with 20 bases between. The germline CDR1 and CDR2 sequences are SGHRS and YFSETQ. The CDR3 runs to 17 residues.

The rearrangement links TRBV10-3 to TRBJ1-1; perhaps TRBD1 as D (6 bases). This CDR3 spans 17 amino acids. The V gene's germline CDR1 is ENHRY and CDR2 SYGVKD. V lost 6 bases and J lost 4, with 24 bases in between. DNA of the CDR3: TGTGCCATCAGCATTGAACCCAGACAGGCAATGCCCACTGAAGCTTTCTTT. Translation: CAISIEPRQAMPTEAFF.

The rearrangement links TRBV3-1 (or the pseudogene TRBV3-2) to TRBJ1-2; 9 bases align to TRBD1. CDR1 LGHDT and CDR2 YNNKEL come from the germline V gene (reference sequence). The CDR3 covers 15 residues. V lost 0 bases and J lost 7; bases outside the gene matches: 6. As DNA, the CDR3 is TGTGCCAGCAGCCAAGAGGACAGGGGTATAATTGGCTACACCTTC. Translation gives CASSQEDRGIIGYTF.

In its sample, this clone was seen once. The chain recombines TRBV6-5 with TRBJ1-3; D gene ambiguous. The ends were cut back, 5 bases at V and 6 bases at J, with 8 bases in the middle. The CDR3 has 12 amino acids. The germline CDR1 and CDR2 sequences are MNHEY and SVGAGI. In DNA, the CDR3 is TGTGCCAGCAGTATCCCGTCAAACACCATATATTTT. It encodes CASSIPSNTIYF.

This clone showed up just once. The genes are TRBV30 and TRBJ1-1; D is unresolved. V was clipped by 4 bases and J by 0 bases, with 12 bases between them. The germline CDR1 and CDR2 sequences are GTSNPN and SVGIG (reference sequence). This CDR3 is built from 14 residues. The CDR3 reads CAWTYTVMNTEAFF. The CDR3 DNA is TGTGCCTGGACCTATACAGTTATGAACACTGAAGCTTTCTTT.

CDR3 nucleotide sequence: TGTGCCAGCAGCCTTTTGGGACAGGGAAACACTGAAGCTTTCTTT. It is translated as CASSLLGQGNTEAFF. The J gene is TRBJ1-1, the V gene TRBV14, with 9 bases aligning to TRBD1. Germline values: CDR1 SGHDN, CDR2 FVKESK. J was trimmed by 2 bases and V by 4 bases; bases with no gene match: 5. This CDR3 spans 15 amino acids.

This clone was seen only a few times. The chain is built from TRBV29-1 and TRBJ1-2, with TRBD1 matching 7 bases. Germline V gene data show CDR1 as SQVTM and CDR2 as ANQGSEA. The CDR3 contains 12 residues. The junction had 7 bases not matched to a gene; V was cut back by 8 bases and J by 4 bases. As DNA, the CDR3 is TGCAGCCTCCCCGGGACAGCCTATGGCTACACCTTC. Translation gives CSLPGTAYGYTF.

For this clone: In the same sample, other DNA sequences code for this CDR3. The chain is built from TRBV5-1 and TRBJ1-5; a weak D match, TRBD1 (6 bases). Trimming took off 2 bases at V and 3 bases at J, with 9 bases between the two ends. The CDR3 spans 14 residues. The germline gives CDR1 SGHRS, CDR2 YFSETQ. The CDR3 loop is CASSLGQSNQPQHF. The CDR3 DNA sequence: TGCGCCAGCAGCTTAGGACAGTCCAATCAGCCCCAGCATTTT.

This clone was seen only once. The chain carries TRBV24-1 and TRBJ2-1; D is ambiguous. CDR3 length: 11 residues. The germline V gene has CDR1 KGHDR and CDR2 SFDVKD. V gave up 4 bases and J gave up 10 bases, with 7 bases separating them. This CDR3 is CATSDYREQFF. The CDR3, as DNA: TGTGCCACCAGTGACTATCGGGAGCAGTTCTTC.

This clone was detected only once. The chain is built from TRBV12-3 or TRBV12-4 and TRBJ1-2; D is perhaps TRBD1 (5 bases). This CDR3 is built from 12 residues. The CDR3 region has the DNA TGTGCAATCTGGGAGGGGAACTATGGCTACACCTTC. Its translation: CAIWEGNYGYTF.

This sequence joins TRBV10-3 and TRBJ1-3; tentatively, D is TRBD1 (5 bases). V was pared by 5 bases and J by 0 bases, with 11 bases between. Germline loops: CDR1 ENHRY, CDR2 SYGVKD. The CDR3 has 15 residues. CDR3 in amino acids: CAISLDSYSGNTIYF. CDR3 coding DNA: TGTGCCATCAGTCTTGACAGCTACTCTGGAAACACCATATATTTT.

The V and J genes are TRBV2 and TRBJ1-5, with D possibly TRBD1 on 6 matching bases. The CDR3 covers 16 residues. Trimming took 5 bases from V and 0 from J, leaving 14 bases between them. The V gene's germline CDR1 is SNHLY and CDR2 FYNNEI. The CDR3 spells CASSPQGGSSNQPQHF. The CDR3 region has the DNA TGTGCCAGCAGTCCTCAAGGGGGTAGTAGCAATCAGCCCCAGCATTTT.

J is TRBJ1-1 and V is TRBV4-1; no reliable D call. The CDR3 length is 13 residues. V dropped 1 base and J dropped 5 bases, with 8 bases sitting between them. Per the germline V gene, CDR1 is MGHRA and CDR2 is YSYEKL. The CDR3 sequence: CASSQGEPTEAFF. The CDR3 DNA sequence: TGCGCCAGCAGCCAAGGGGAGCCTACTGAAGCTTTCTTT.

V is TRBV6-5 and J is TRBJ1-5; 7 bases fit TRBD1. The CDR3 runs 15 residues. CDR1 MNHEY and CDR2 SVGAGI come from the germline V gene. With V trimmed by 5 bases and J by 5 bases, 9 bases remained unmatched. CDR3 in amino acids: CASSPRRDSYQPQHF. As DNA, the CDR3 is TGTGCCAGCAGTCCCCGACGGGACAGTTATCAGCCCCAGCATTTT.